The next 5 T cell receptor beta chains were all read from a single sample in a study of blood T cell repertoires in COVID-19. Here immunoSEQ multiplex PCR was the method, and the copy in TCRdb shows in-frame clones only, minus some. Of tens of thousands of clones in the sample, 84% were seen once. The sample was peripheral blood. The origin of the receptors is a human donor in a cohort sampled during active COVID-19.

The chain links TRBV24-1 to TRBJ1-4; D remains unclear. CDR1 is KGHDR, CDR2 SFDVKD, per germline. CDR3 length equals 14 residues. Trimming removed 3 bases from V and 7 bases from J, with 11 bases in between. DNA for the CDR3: TGTGCCACCAGTGATCCAAGGAGAGGTGAAAAACTGTTTTTT. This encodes CATSDPRRGEKLFF.

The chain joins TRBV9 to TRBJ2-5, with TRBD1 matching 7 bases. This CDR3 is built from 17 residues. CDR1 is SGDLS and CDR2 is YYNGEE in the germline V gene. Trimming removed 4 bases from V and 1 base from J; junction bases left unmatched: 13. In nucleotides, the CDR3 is TGTGCCAGCAGCCCAGATCTCCGAGGGGGCCTCCAAGAGACCCAGTACTTC. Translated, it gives CASSPDLRGGLQETQYF. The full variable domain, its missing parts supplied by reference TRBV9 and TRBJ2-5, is DSGVTQTPKHLITATGQRVTLRCSPRSGDLSVYWYQQSLDQGLQFLIQYYNGEERAKGNILERFSAQQFPDLHSELNLSSLELGDSALYFCASSPDLRGGLQETQYFGPGTRLLVL.

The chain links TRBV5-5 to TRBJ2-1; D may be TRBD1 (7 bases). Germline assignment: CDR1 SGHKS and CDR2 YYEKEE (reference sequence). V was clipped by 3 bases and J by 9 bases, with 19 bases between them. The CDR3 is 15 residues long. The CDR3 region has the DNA TGTGCCAGCAGCTCGCTACCATCGCAGGGGGGTGAGCAGTTCTTC. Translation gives CASSSLPSQGGEQFF.

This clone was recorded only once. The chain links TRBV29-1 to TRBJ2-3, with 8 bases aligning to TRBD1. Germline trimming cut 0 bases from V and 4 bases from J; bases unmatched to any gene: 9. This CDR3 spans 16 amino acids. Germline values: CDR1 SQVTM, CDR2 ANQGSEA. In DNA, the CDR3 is TGCAGCGTTGAAGAGGTGGCAGGGGGCTTTTCAGATACGCAGTATTTT. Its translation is CSVEEVAGGFSDTQYF.

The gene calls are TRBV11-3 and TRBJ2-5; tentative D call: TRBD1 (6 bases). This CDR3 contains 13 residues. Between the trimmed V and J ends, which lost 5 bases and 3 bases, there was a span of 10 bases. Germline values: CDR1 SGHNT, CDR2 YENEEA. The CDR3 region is CASSRTGKETQYF. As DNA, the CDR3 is TGTGCCAGCAGCCGTACAGGGAAAGAGACCCAGTACTTC.